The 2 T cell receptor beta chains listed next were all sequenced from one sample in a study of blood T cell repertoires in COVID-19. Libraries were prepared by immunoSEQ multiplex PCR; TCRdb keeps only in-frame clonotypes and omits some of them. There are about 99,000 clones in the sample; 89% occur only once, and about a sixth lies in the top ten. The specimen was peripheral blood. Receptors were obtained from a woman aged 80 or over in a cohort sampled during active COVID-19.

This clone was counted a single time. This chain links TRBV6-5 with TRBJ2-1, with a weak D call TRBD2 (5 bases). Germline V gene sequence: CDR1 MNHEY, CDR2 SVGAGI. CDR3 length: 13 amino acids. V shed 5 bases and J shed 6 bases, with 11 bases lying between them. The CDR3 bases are TGTGCCAGCAGTCCCCCGGGGTCCAATGAGCAGTTCTTC. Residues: CASSPPGSNEQFF.

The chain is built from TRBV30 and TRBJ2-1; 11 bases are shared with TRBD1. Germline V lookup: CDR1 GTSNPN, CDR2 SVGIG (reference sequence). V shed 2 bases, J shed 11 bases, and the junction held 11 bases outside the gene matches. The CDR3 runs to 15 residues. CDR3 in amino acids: CAWSRPGQGGLKQFF. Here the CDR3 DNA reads TGTGCCTGGAGTCGTCCGGGACAGGGGGGACTGAAGCAGTTCTTC.